This TCR beta chain was found in a study of CD8 T cells in Susac syndrome. The CDR3 extends over 15 amino acids. CDR1 and CDR2 (germline): DFQATT, SNEGSKA (reference sequence). Losses at the gene ends were 5 bases for V and 5 bases for J; bases not matched to a gene: 9. Reverse transcription of about 0.5 to 1 ug RNA used random hexamers. TCR beta CDR3 was amplified by immunoSEQ covering 54 Vbeta and 13 Jbeta. MiXCR, applied by TCRdb to the immunoSEQ multiplex PCR reads, yields one record per CDR3 protein. Here the sample spans about 170,000 distinct CDR3 sequences, around 95% being singletons. The chain has TRBV20-1 and TRBJ2-3, with 11 bases identical to TRBD2. The sequence came from a human donor with Susac syndrome. The sequencing input was CD4+ T cells from PBMCs. CDR3 sequence reads: CSACVSGRGGDTQYF. The CDR3 DNA reads as TGCAGTGCTTGCGTTAGCGGGAGGGGAGGAGATACGCAGTATTTT.